The source of this TCR beta chain is a study of cytomegalovirus exposure and HLA in healthy donors. Deletions cut 3 bases from V and 0 bases from J, with 8 bases between. CDR1 is SGHVS, CDR2 FQNEAQ, per germline. There are 14 residues in the CDR3. 60 Vbeta and 13 Jbeta primers were used in PCR. Produced via immunoSEQ multiplex PCR; TCRdb's table is partial and in-frame only. The profile covers over 100,000 clones, with around 87% appearing a single time and less than 5.5% taken by the ten largest. The rearrangement joins TRBV7-8 to TRBJ1-1; D unresolved. This receptor was identified in a woman aged 25 to 39 in good health and CMV-seronegative. Source material: PBMCs. The CDR3 sequence: CASSFPGMNTEAFF. For the CDR3, the DNA is TGTGCCAGCAGCTTCCCAGGAATGAACACTGAAGCTTTCTTT.